A single sample gave rise to the 23 T cell receptor beta chains below, sequenced in a study of PD-L1 blockade in urothelial cancer. Data came from immunoSEQ multiplex PCR; TCRdb stores just in-frame clones and leaves some out. The profile shows around 70,000 clones, approximately 87% of them singletons. Time point in this sample: pretreatment peripheral blood. The sample was PBMCs, taken around atezolizumab (anti-PD-L1) treatment. These receptors all come from a man in his sixties or seventies with urothelial cancer.

This chain joins TRBV27 and TRBJ2-1; the D gene is possibly TRBD1 (6 bases). This CDR3 has 16 residues. Germline V lookup: CDR1 MNHEY, CDR2 SMNVEV (reference sequence). V gave up 4 bases and J gave up 4 bases, with 17 bases separating them. In DNA form, the CDR3 reads TGTGCCAGCAGTTCCCTTACAGGGAATGGGTACAATGAGCAGTTCTTC. Translated, it gives CASSSLTGNGYNEQFF.

The chain couples TRBV18 to TRBJ2-3, with a tentative D call TRBD1 (6 bases). This CDR3 is built from 14 residues. Looked up from germline, CDR1 is KGHSH and CDR2 is LQKENI. Trimming pared 3 bases from V and 0 bases from J, leaving 7 bases between. In DNA form, the CDR3 reads TGTGCCAGCTCACCCACAGGGAGCACAGATACGCAGTATTTT. Its translation: CASSPTGSTDTQYF.

The chain is built from TRBV15 and TRBJ2-7; 11 nucleotides agree with TRBD2. The V gene end was trimmed by 5 bases and the J gene end by 4 bases; junction bases not matched to a gene: 7. The CDR3 covers 15 residues. CDR1 is LNHNV and CDR2 is YYDKDF in the germline V gene (reference sequence). CDR3 sequence reads: CATSDPGLAAYEQYF. In DNA form, the CDR3 reads TGTGCCACCAGCGACCCGGGACTAGCGGCGTACGAGCAGTACTTC.

The rearrangement uses TRBV10-1 and TRBJ2-1; D is possibly TRBD2 (5 bases). This CDR3 has 14 residues. V lost 3 bases, J lost 7 bases, and 13 bases lay in between. Germline CDR1 WNHNN, CDR2 SYGVQD (reference sequence). The CDR3 nucleotides read TGCGCCAGCAGTGAACCCGGACCGGGGAATGAGCAGTTCTTC. Translated, it gives CASSEPGPGNEQFF.

V gene TRBV9 combines with J gene TRBJ1-4; D is perhaps TRBD1 (6 bases). Trimming removed 5 bases from V and 4 bases from J, with 12 bases in between. The CDR3 spans 14 residues. CDR1 is SGDLS and CDR2 is YYNGEE in the germline V gene. CDR3 nucleotide sequence: TGTGCCAGCAGTAGTGGGACACTTAATGAAAAACTGTTTTTT. This sequence encodes CASSSGTLNEKLFF.

This clone was counted between two and nine times. The chain recombines TRBV4-1 with TRBJ1-1, with D possibly matching TRBD1 (5 bases). This CDR3 region has 17 residues. Germline V gene data show CDR1 as MGHRA and CDR2 as YSYEKL. The V end was cut by 2 bases, the J end by 2 bases, with 18 bases between. The CDR3 reads CASSQPSIRTTNTEAFF. The CDR3 bases are TGCGCCAGCAGCCAACCATCCATCCGGACAACCAACACTGAAGCTTTCTTT.

The chain recombines TRBV2 with TRBJ2-3, with TRBD2 identical over 7 bases. The CDR3 sequence is 13 residues long. Trimming cost V 7 bases and J 5 bases; bases outside gene matches: 6. Germline values: CDR1 SNHLY, CDR2 FYNNEI. CDR3: CASTQWEGDTQYF. CDR3 nucleotide sequence: TGTGCCAGCACCCAGTGGGAGGGAGATACGCAGTATTTT. Variable domain in full (rest from reference TRBV2 and TRBJ2-3): EPEVTQTPSHQVTQMGQEVILRCVPISNHLYFYWYRQILGQKVEFLVSFYNNEISEKSEIFDDQFSVERPDGSNFTLKIRSTKLEDSAMYFCASTQWEGDTQYFGPGTRLTVL.

The chain uses TRBV2 and TRBJ2-7, with D tentatively TRBD1 (6 bases). Trimming took off 0 bases at V and 0 bases at J, with 9 bases between the two ends. The CDR3 has 15 residues. The V gene's germline CDR1 is SNHLY and CDR2 FYNNEI. The CDR3 reads CASSEAWDNSYEQYF. DNA for the CDR3: TGTGCCAGCAGTGAAGCGTGGGACAACTCCTACGAGCAGTACTTC.

The chain couples TRBV6-1 to TRBJ1-5, with 10 bases that match TRBD1. The CDR3 extends over 14 amino acids. With 7 bases clipped from V and 3 bases from J, the junction kept 3 bases outside the gene matches. In germline, CDR1 is MNHNS, CDR2 SASEGT. CDR3 loop: CASNGQGVNQPQHF. CDR3 nucleotide sequence: TGTGCCAGCAATGGACAGGGGGTCAATCAGCCCCAGCATTTT.

The chain recombines TRBV27 with TRBJ2-3, with TRBD2 identical over 8 bases. Germline CDR1 reads MNHEY; CDR2 reads SMNVEV (reference sequence). The CDR3 spans 14 residues. J gave up 5 bases and V 5 bases, and 6 bases lay outside the gene matches. The DNA of the CDR3 is TGTGCCAGCAGTCAGCGGGAGTCGGGAGATACGCAGTATTTT. Translation gives CASSQRESGDTQYF.

This chain connects TRBV28 to TRBJ2-3; TRBD1 agrees at 12 bases. Germline assignment: CDR1 MDHEN and CDR2 SYDVKM. Trimming removed 8 bases from V and 4 bases from J; junction bases left unmatched: 7. The CDR3 is 15 amino acids. CDR3 DNA sequence: TGTGCCAGCTCTACGGGACAGGGGGCTCCAGATACGCAGTATTTT. Translated, it gives CASSTGQGAPDTQYF.

The chain uses TRBV2 and TRBJ2-7; 12 nucleotides match TRBD2. V was clipped by 7 bases and J by 0 bases; unmatched bases: 10. This CDR3 comprises 17 residues. CDR1 SNHLY and CDR2 FYNNEI come from the germline V gene. CDR3 region: CASTKGLAGMSSYEQYF. CDR3 sequence (DNA): TGTGCCAGCACCAAGGGACTAGCGGGTATGAGCTCCTACGAGCAGTACTTC.

The chain uses TRBV4-1 and TRBJ2-1, with 11 nucleotides matching TRBD1. The CDR3 is 17 amino acids. CDR1 is MGHRA, CDR2 YSYEKL, per germline. J was trimmed by 9 bases and V by 6 bases; bases with no gene match: 16. The CDR3 protein is CASSLATGTGGIGEQFF. In DNA, the CDR3 is TGCGCCAGCAGTCTAGCGACCGGGACAGGGGGAATTGGTGAGCAGTTCTTC.

The chain links TRBV6-7 to TRBJ1-1; a possible D gene is TRBD1 (6 bases). TRBV6-7 is known as an ORF, though its function is uncertain. The CDR3 spans 17 residues. With 2 bases removed from V and 6 bases from J, the gap between germline ends came to 22 bases. This CDR3 is CASSYAGARIWGPEAFF. The CDR3 DNA reads as TGTGCCAGCAGTTACGCAGGGGCGCGGATTTGGGGCCCTGAAGCTTTCTTT.

CDR3 sequence reads: CASSFSGAGELFF. The CDR3 DNA reads as TGTGCCAGCAGTTTTTCGGGGGCCGGGGAGCTGTTTTTT. The V call is TRBV27, the J call TRBJ2-2; perhaps TRBD2 as D (6 bases). Trimming stripped 3 bases from V and 6 bases from J, with 8 bases between. This CDR3 region has 13 residues. Germline CDR1 is MNHEY and CDR2 is SMNVEV (reference sequence).

V usage is TRBV7-8 and J usage is TRBJ1-2; maybe TRBD1 (5 bases). Germline V gene data show CDR1 as SGHVS and CDR2 as FQNEAQ. V was clipped by 4 bases and J by 3 bases, with 15 bases between them. The CDR3 runs to 15 residues. The CDR3 loop reads CASSSRGGLDYGYTF. CDR3 in DNA: TGTGCCAGCAGCTCCCGGGGGGGTCTCGACTATGGCTACACCTTC. The full variable domain, rest sourced from reference TRBV7-8 and TRBJ1-2, is GAGVSQSPRYKVAKRGQDVALRCDPISGHVSLFWYQQALGQGPEFLTYFQNEAQLDKSGLPSDRFFAERPEGSVSTLKIQRTQQEDSAVYLCASSSRGGLDYGYTFGSGTRLTVV.

J is TRBJ2-1 and V is TRBV27, with 13 nucleotides matching TRBD2. With V trimmed by 5 bases and J by 1 base, 5 bases remained unmatched. Germline CDR1 is MNHEY and CDR2 is SMNVEV (reference sequence). The CDR3 runs 17 residues. In DNA, the CDR3 is TGTGCCAGCAGTCAGGGACTAGCGGGAATATCCTACAATGAGCAGTTCTTC. Translating gives CASSQGLAGISYNEQFF.

The gene calls are TRBV2 and TRBJ1-5; TRBD1 matches at 10 bases. The CDR3 runs 15 residues. Germline CDR1 reads SNHLY; CDR2 reads FYNNEI. With V trimmed by 8 bases and J by 4 bases, 8 bases remained unmatched. The CDR3 protein is CASGGTGVWNQPQHF. CDR3 DNA: TGTGCCAGCGGGGGGACAGGGGTGTGGAATCAGCCCCAGCATTTT.

The chain links TRBV5-1 to TRBJ2-7; a possible D gene is TRBD1 (6 bases). Germline-derived CDR1 and CDR2 are SGHRS and YFSETQ. The CDR3 is made up of 16 amino acids. Trimming took 4 bases from V and 4 from J, leaving 21 bases between them. The CDR3 here is CASSQGWTVSNYEQYF. The CDR3 DNA follows: TGCGCCAGCAGCCAAGGATGGACAGTATCTAATTACGAGCAGTACTTC.

The chain links TRBV2 to TRBJ2-1, with TRBD2 matching 7 bases. The CDR3 contains 13 residues. Germline values: CDR1 SNHLY, CDR2 FYNNEI. J gave up 3 bases and V 7 bases, and 3 bases lay outside the gene matches. CDR3: CASNGGGYNEQFF. The CDR3 DNA reads as TGTGCCAGCAATGGCGGGGGCTACAATGAGCAGTTCTTC.

This chain uses TRBV18 with TRBJ1-3, with D tentatively TRBD1 (5 bases). V was trimmed by 6 bases and J by 4 bases, leaving 16 bases between them. Germline V gives CDR1 KGHSH, CDR2 LQKENI. The CDR3 is made up of 15 amino acids. CDR3 protein: CASSAGQGRGNTIYF. The CDR3 coding sequence is TGTGCCAGCTCGGCCGGTCAGGGTCGCGGAAACACCATATATTTT. Looking up the rest from reference TRBV18 and TRBJ1-3 gives the full variable domain: NAGVMQNPRHLVRRRGQEARLRCSPMKGHSHVYWYRQLPEEGLKFMVYLQKENIIDESGMPKERFSAEFPKEGPSILRIQQVVRGDSAAYFCASSAGQGRGNTIYFGEGSWLTVV.

V and J are TRBV9 and TRBJ2-5; the match to TRBD2 covers 12 bases. J lost 5 bases, V lost 3 bases, and 5 bases had no gene match. The CDR3 sequence is 15 residues long. CDR1 and CDR2 (germline): SGDLS, YYNGEE. This CDR3 is CASSGLAGGPETQYF. DNA of the CDR3: TGTGCCAGCAGCGGGCTAGCGGGAGGGCCGGAGACCCAGTACTTC.

This clone came up once. The V and J genes are TRBV27 and TRBJ2-2, with unresolved D. The germline CDR1 and CDR2 sequences are MNHEY and SMNVEV (reference sequence). Trimming removed 5 bases at V and 2 bases at J, with 3 bases between. CDR3 size: 12 residues. This chain's CDR3 is CASSHNTGELFF. Here the CDR3 DNA reads TGTGCCAGCAGTCATAACACCGGGGAGCTGTTTTTT.